This T cell receptor beta chain derives from a study of response to subunit inactivated influenza vaccine. Whole-study results and caveats: There was a suggestion from the authors that each seasonal influenza vaccination recruits few new T cells.

Germline lookup yields CDR1 ENHRY and CDR2 SYGVKD. Trimming took 0 bases from V and 4 from J, leaving 4 bases between them. CDR3 length: 12 amino acids. This clonotype was seen only a few times. No antigen is known for it. TCRdb processed the RT-PCR reads anew with MiXCR; each CDR3 protein has one entry. The top ten hold 10% to 13% of the sample, which has about 800,000 distinct CDR3 sequences, around 20% seen once. The chain uses TRBV10-3 and TRBJ2-7, with no clear D. This clonotype originated in a man between 45 and 60 years old who received an inactivated influenza vaccine. This material consisted of PBMCs from blood, taken 4 to 6 days after vaccination. This CDR3 is CAISESEYEQYF. The CDR3 region has the DNA TGTGCCATCAGTGAGTCTGAGTACGAGCAGTACTTC.